Presented here are 11 T cell receptor beta chains from one specimen sequenced in a study of control samples from healthy donors and cancer patients. The assay was immunoSEQ multiplex PCR, and TCRdb's table has in-frame clones only and misses some. Of some 28,000 clones in the sample, roughly 85% are singletons; the top ten hold 22%. Input material: PBMCs. Every receptor here comes from a man in his 60s with head and neck cancer.

V gene TRBV9 combines with J gene TRBJ1-4, with D uncertain. There are 16 residues in the CDR3. V lost 0 bases, J lost 2 bases, and 11 bases lay in between. Germline assignment: CDR1 SGDLS and CDR2 YYNGEE. The CDR3 loop is CASSVDPGYTNEKLFF. The CDR3 DNA reads as TGTGCCAGCAGCGTAGACCCGGGATACACTAATGAAAAACTGTTTTTT.

V is TRBV7-9 and J is TRBJ1-5; no definite D call. V was trimmed by 5 bases and J by 0 bases, leaving 8 bases between them. The CDR3 runs to 14 residues. Germline assignment: CDR1 SEHNR and CDR2 FQNEAQ (reference sequence). CDR3 sequence reads: CASSHSNSNQPQHF. In DNA form, the CDR3 reads TGTGCCAGCAGCCACAGTAATAGCAATCAGCCCCAGCATTTT. Full variable domain (missing parts from reference TRBV7-9 and TRBJ1-5): DTGVSQNPRHKITKRGQNVTFRCDPISEHNRLYWYRQTLGQGPEFLTYFQNEAQLEKSRLLSDRFSAERPKGSFSTLEIQRTEQGDSAMYLCASSHSNSNQPQHFGDGTRLSIL.

CDR3 DNA: TGTGCCAGCTCACCGGTGGGCAGAAACTATGGCTACACCTTC. Its translation: CASSPVGRNYGYTF. This rearrangement joins TRBV18 to TRBJ1-2; D uncertain. V lost 3 bases to trimming and J lost 2 bases, with 10 bases between them. The CDR3 runs to 14 residues. Germline V gene lookup returns CDR1 KGHSH and CDR2 LQKENI.

The chain joins TRBV19 to TRBJ2-1; 11 bases are a match to TRBD2. V trimming: 9 bases; J trimming: 7 bases; junction bases outside the gene matches: 8. The V gene's germline CDR1 is LNHDA and CDR2 SQIVND (reference sequence). This CDR3 is 14 amino acids long. The CDR3 DNA reads TGTGCCAGCAAACTAGCGGGAGTTAGGAATGAGCAGTTCTTC. It encodes CASKLAGVRNEQFF.

On this clone: This same CDR3 is encoded by further DNA sequences in the sample. The V and J genes are TRBV7-3 and TRBJ1-2; perhaps TRBD1 as D (5 bases). The ends were cut back, 0 bases at V and 7 bases at J, with 9 bases in the middle. This CDR3 contains 13 residues. Germline-derived CDR1 and CDR2 are SGHTA and FQGTGA. CDR3 in DNA: TGTGCCAGCAGCTTAACGATGGGGGGTGGCTACACCTTC. Protein sequence: CASSLTMGGGYTF. Full variable domain (missing parts from reference TRBV7-3 and TRBJ1-2): GAGVSQTPSNKVTEKGKYVELRCDPISGHTALYWYRQSLGQGPEFLIYFQGTGAADDSGLPNDRFFAVRPEGSVSTLKIQRTERGDSAVYLCASSLTMGGGYTFGSGTRLTVV.

This chain joins TRBV2 and TRBJ2-2; TRBD1 aligns across 7 bases. After removal of 7 bases from V and 6 bases from J, the junction contained 8 bases not matched to a gene. Germline V gene data show CDR1 as SNHLY and CDR2 as FYNNEI. The CDR3 length is 14 residues. The CDR3 here is CASKGQELAGELFF. Written as DNA, the CDR3 is TGTGCCAGCAAAGGACAGGAGCTTGCCGGGGAGCTGTTTTTT.

This clone was seen once. V gene TRBV5-5 combines with J gene TRBJ2-6; D is possibly TRBD1 (5 bases). V lost 4 bases and J lost 0, with 11 bases in between. Germline CDR1 is SGHKS and CDR2 is YYEKEE (reference sequence). The length of the CDR3 is 16 residues. The CDR3 sequence: CASSLRQISGANVLTF. The CDR3 DNA reads as TGTGCCAGCAGCCTCAGACAGATCTCTGGGGCCAACGTCCTGACTTTC.

This rearrangement joins TRBV19 to TRBJ2-1; TRBD2 aligns across 14 bases. The CDR3 is 14 amino acids. Germline CDR1 reads LNHDA; CDR2 reads SQIVND (reference sequence). V shed 8 bases and J 5 bases; nucleotides not matched to a gene: 2. The CDR3 DNA sequence: TGTGCCAGTCGACTAGCGGGAGGGAACAATGAGCAGTTCTTC. It codes for CASRLAGGNNEQFF.

This clone was detected only once. This chain connects TRBV19 to TRBJ2-7; D might be TRBD2 (5 bases). CDR1 LNHDA and CDR2 SQIVND come from the germline V gene (reference sequence). CDR3 length: 15 residues. Trimming cost V 4 bases and J 3 bases, with 16 bases left between them. The CDR3 is CASSKLKAALYEQYF. As DNA, the CDR3 is TGTGCCAGTAGTAAACTAAAAGCGGCCCTCTACGAGCAGTACTTC.

J is TRBJ2-1 and V is TRBV7-8; 8 positions match TRBD2. After removal of 5 bases from V and 3 bases from J, the junction contained 3 bases not matched to a gene. This CDR3 is 14 amino acids long. Germline V gene sequence: CDR1 SGHVS, CDR2 FQNEAQ. The DNA for the CDR3 is TGTGCCAGCAGCCCGCGGGAGGACTACAATGAGCAGTTCTTC. It translates to CASSPREDYNEQFF. The full variable domain, with the rest looked up from reference TRBV7-8 and TRBJ2-1, is GAGVSQSPRYKVAKRGQDVALRCDPISGHVSLFWYQQALGQGPEFLTYFQNEAQLDKSGLPSDRFFAERPEGSVSTLKIQRTQQEDSAVYLCASSPREDYNEQFFGPGTRLTVL.

The chain is built from TRBV18 and TRBJ2-3; 13 nucleotides align to TRBD2. The V segment lost 3 bases and the J segment 6 bases; nucleotides outside the gene matches: 9. The CDR3 contains 17 residues. Germline V CDR1 and CDR2: KGHSH, LQKENI. The CDR3 DNA reads TGTGCCAGCTCACCCCTCAGCGGACTAGCGGGAGCGGATACGCAGTATTTT. Amino acid sequence: CASSPLSGLAGADTQYF.